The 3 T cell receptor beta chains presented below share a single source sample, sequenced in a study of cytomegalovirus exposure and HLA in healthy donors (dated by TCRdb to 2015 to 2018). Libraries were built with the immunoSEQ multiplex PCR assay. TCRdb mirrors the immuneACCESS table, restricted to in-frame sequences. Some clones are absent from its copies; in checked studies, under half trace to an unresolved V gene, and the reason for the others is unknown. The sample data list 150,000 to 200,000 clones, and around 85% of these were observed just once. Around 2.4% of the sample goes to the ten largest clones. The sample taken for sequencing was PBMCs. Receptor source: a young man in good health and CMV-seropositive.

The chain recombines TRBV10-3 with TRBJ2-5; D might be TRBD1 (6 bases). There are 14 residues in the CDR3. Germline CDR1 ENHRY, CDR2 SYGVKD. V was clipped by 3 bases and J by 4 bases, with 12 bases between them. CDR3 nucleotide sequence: TGTGCCATCAGTGATCAAACAGGGAGAGAGACCCAGTACTTC. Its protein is CAISDQTGRETQYF.

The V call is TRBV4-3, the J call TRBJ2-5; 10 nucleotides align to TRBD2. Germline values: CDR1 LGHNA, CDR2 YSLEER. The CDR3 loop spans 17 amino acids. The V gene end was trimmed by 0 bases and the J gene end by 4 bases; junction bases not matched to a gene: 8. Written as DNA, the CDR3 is TGCGCCAGCAGCCAAGATTGGAGCGGGGGGGCCATAGAGACCCAGTACTTC. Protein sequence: CASSQDWSGGAIETQYF.

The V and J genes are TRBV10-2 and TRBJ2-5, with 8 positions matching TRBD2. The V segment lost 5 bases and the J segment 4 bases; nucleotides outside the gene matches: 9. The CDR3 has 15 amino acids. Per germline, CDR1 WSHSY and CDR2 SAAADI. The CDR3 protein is CASSLPSGGGETQYF. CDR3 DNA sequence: TGCGCCAGCAGTCTGCCCAGCGGGGGCGGAGAGACCCAGTACTTC.